Reported below is one T cell receptor beta chain. What it binds is unknown. J was trimmed by 7 bases and V by 3 bases; bases with no gene match: 5. Germline V gene lookup returns CDR1 LNHDA and CDR2 SQIVND (reference sequence). The CDR3 totals 13 residues. This specimen belongs to a study of T-cell memory formation after mild COVID-19. General study findings and limits: Clones that shrank (day 15 to 85) were balanced CD4/CD8, whereas later expanders leaned CD4+.

TCRdb used MiXCR to reprocess the 5' RACE reads, holding one entry per CDR3 protein. Altogether around 390,000 distinct CDR3 sequences are present, about a sixth being singletons, with the ten largest covering roughly 21%. Source material: PBMCs or a T cell subset sorted from them (not recorded which). The chain uses TRBV19 and TRBJ1-1, with 7 bases aligning to TRBD1. The TCR comes from a man aged 18 to 30 who had mild COVID-19 (a few samples of this study predate the infection). Cell type and time point are not known. CDR3 nucleotide sequence: TGTGCCAGTAGTATCGGGACAGTGAGTGAAGCTTTCTTT. This sequence encodes CASSIGTVSEAFF. Variable domain in full (rest from reference TRBV19 and TRBJ1-1): DGGITQSPKYLFRKEGQNVTLSCEQNLNHDAMYWYRQDPGQGLRLIYYSQIVNDFQKGDIAEGYSVSREKKESFPLTVTSAQKNPTAFYLCASSIGTVSEAFFGQGTRLTVV.